These 28 T cell receptor beta chains share one sample of origin, sequenced in a study of Ad26.COV2.S vaccination and SARS-CoV-2 variants. Treatment: some 19 received Ad26.COV2.S at low or high dose, single or two shots; roughly 5 received placebo; per-sample allocation not given. Day 63 after the first vaccine or placebo injection was the time point for sampling. Using immunoSEQ multiplex PCR, the repertoire was profiled, and TCRdb retains in-frame clones only, with some absent. Of about 440,000 clones in the sample, 70% to 90% are singletons; the top ten hold around 13%. Sequencing was performed on peripheral blood, taken in a trial of Ad26.COV2.S vaccine versus placebo. The receptors were gathered from a person between 18 and 65 years old who received the Ad26.COV2.S COVID-19 vaccine or a placebo.

The chain combines TRBV10-3 with TRBJ1-1, with TRBD1 matching over 7 bases. Per the germline V gene, CDR1 is ENHRY and CDR2 is SYGVKD. The CDR3 is 13 residues long. V dropped 3 bases and J dropped 8; count of bases not matched to a gene: 6. In DNA form, the CDR3 reads TGTGCCATCAGTGACCCCCCCAGGGGGGAAGCTTTCTTT. Translating it yields CAISDPPRGEAFF.

The chain couples TRBV5-1 to TRBJ2-5; 7 bases align to TRBD2. The CDR3 has 15 amino acids. Germline values: CDR1 SGHRS, CDR2 YFSETQ. Unmatched junction bases numbered 7, after V lost 4 bases and J lost 1 base. This chain's CDR3 is CASSSQLASQETQYF. In nucleotides, the CDR3 is TGCGCCAGCAGCAGCCAACTAGCGAGCCAAGAGACCCAGTACTTC.

This clone was detected once. The rearrangement links TRBV28 to TRBJ2-3, with D perhaps being TRBD1 or TRBD2 (5 bases each). CDR1 and CDR2 from the germline V gene are MDHEN and SYDVKM. The CDR3 has 14 amino acids. V lost 6 bases to trimming and J lost 6 bases, with 16 bases between them. In DNA form, the CDR3 reads TGTGCCAGCAGGCCCGGGACCCCAGGGGATACGCAGTATTTT. It encodes CASRPGTPGDTQYF.

This clone occurred once. The chain links TRBV9 to TRBJ2-1; no clear D. From germline, CDR1 is SGDLS and CDR2 YYNGEE. Trimming pared 0 bases from V and 0 bases from J, leaving 7 bases between. The CDR3 runs 15 residues. CDR3 nucleotide sequence: TGTGCCAGCAGCGTAGATCCTAGCTCCTACAATGAGCAGTTCTTC. Protein: CASSVDPSSYNEQFF.

Points on this clone: Other DNA variants within this sample encode the same CDR3. The chain carries TRBV28 and TRBJ1-1; D ambiguous. Germline V CDR1 and CDR2: MDHEN, SYDVKM. The CDR3 totals 11 residues. Trimming cost V 7 bases and J 5 bases, with 8 bases left between them. CDR3 bases: TGTGCCAGCAACTCCCCGACTGAAGCTTTCTTT. It yields the protein CASNSPTEAFF.

This chain uses TRBV4-2 with TRBJ1-2; 7 bases are a match to TRBD1. The trim removed 3 bases at V and 1 base at J, leaving 8 bases unmatched. Germline V gene sequence: CDR1 LGHNA, CDR2 YNFKEQ. The CDR3 runs 16 residues. CDR3 sequence reads: CASSQEQGLDNYGYTF. For the CDR3, the DNA is TGTGCCAGCAGCCAGGAACAGGGGCTAGATAACTATGGCTACACCTTC.

The chain employs TRBV5-1 and TRBJ1-4; the match to TRBD1 covers 8 bases. V shed 4 bases and J 8 bases; nucleotides not matched to a gene: 10. The germline gives CDR1 SGHRS, CDR2 YFSETQ. This CDR3 has 15 amino acids. Written as DNA, the CDR3 is TGCGCCAGCAGCCCCCAACAGGGGGTATGGGAAAAACTGTTTTTT. Protein: CASSPQQGVWEKLFF.

The rearrangement uses TRBV11-2 and TRBJ1-1, with 7 bases aligning to TRBD1. Germline V gene lookup returns CDR1 SGHAT and CDR2 FQNNGV. The length of the CDR3 is 15 residues. Unmatched junction bases numbered 9, after V lost 4 bases and J lost 4 bases. The CDR3: CASSYRGAPSTEAFF. CDR3 DNA: TGTGCCAGCAGCTACAGGGGAGCCCCTTCCACTGAAGCTTTCTTT.

The V gene is TRBV7-2, the J gene TRBJ2-7; possible D gene TRBD2, 6 bases. The ends were cut back, 4 bases at V and 6 bases at J, with 19 bases in the middle. The CDR3 extends over 15 amino acids. The V gene's germline CDR1 is SGHTA and CDR2 FQGNSA. The CDR3 DNA sequence: TGTGCCAGCAGCTGGGGTTTGGGGGAGGCTGCCGAGCAGTACTTC. Its translation is CASSWGLGEAAEQYF. Using reference TRBV7-2 and TRBJ2-7 for the parts outside the CDR3, the full variable domain is GAGVSQSPSNKVTEKGKDVELRCDPISGHTALYWYRQSLGQGLEFLIYFQGNSAPDKSGLPSDRFSAERTGGSVSTLTIQRTQQEDSAVYLCASSWGLGEAAEQYFGPGTRLTVT.

The V call is TRBV4-1, the J call TRBJ1-4, with TRBD1 as a possible D gene (5 bases). The CDR3 runs to 13 residues. V dropped 4 bases and J dropped 7 bases, with 10 bases sitting between them. Germline V gene lookup returns CDR1 MGHRA and CDR2 YSYEKL. The CDR3 nucleotides read TGCGCCAGCAGCCCCGGGACCGTTGAAAAACTGTTTTTT. It codes for CASSPGTVEKLFF.

Of note for this clone: The same CDR3 is also encoded by other DNA sequences in this sample. The chain has TRBV9 and TRBJ2-2; 8 bases line up with TRBD2. The CDR3 is 15 amino acids. V shed 0 bases and J 4 bases; nucleotides not matched to a gene: 2. The germline CDR1 and CDR2 sequences are SGDLS and YYNGEE. CDR3 protein: CASSVGSGGTGELFF. The CDR3 nucleotides read TGTGCCAGCAGCGTAGGCAGCGGGGGCACCGGGGAGCTGTTTTTT.

The chain couples TRBV30 to TRBJ2-1, with 7 bases lining up with TRBD2. Trimming took 1 base from V and 4 from J; bases not matched to a gene: 4. CDR1 is GTSNPN and CDR2 is SVGIG in the germline V gene (reference sequence). The CDR3 runs to 14 residues. The CDR3 reads CAWSGLAAYNEQFF. CDR3 bases: TGTGCCTGGAGTGGGCTAGCGGCGTACAATGAGCAGTTCTTC.

The rearrangement uses TRBV7-8 and TRBJ1-1; 10 bases line up with TRBD1. V shed 5 bases and J 3 bases; nucleotides not matched to a gene: 12. CDR3 length: 17 amino acids. Germline loops: CDR1 SGHVS, CDR2 FQNEAQ. CDR3 sequence reads: CASSANGQGVWDTEAFF. CDR3 nucleotides: TGTGCCAGCAGCGCTAACGGACAGGGGGTTTGGGACACTGAAGCTTTCTTT.

The rearrangement uses TRBV6-5 and TRBJ1-6, with TRBD1 as a possible D gene (6 bases). The CDR3 totals 13 residues. CDR1 MNHEY and CDR2 SVGAGI come from the germline V gene. V gave up 7 bases and J gave up 7 bases, with 11 bases separating them. CDR3 in DNA: TGTGCCAGCATTGGGGGGCGGAATTCACCCCTCCACTTT. Translating gives CASIGGRNSPLHF.

This clone appeared a single time. This chain connects TRBV6-5 to TRBJ1-3, with 7 bases that match TRBD1. Germline-derived CDR1 and CDR2 are MNHEY and SVGAGI. This CDR3 has 13 residues. V dropped 5 bases and J dropped 3; count of bases not matched to a gene: 1. The CDR3 loop reads CASSRTGGNTIYF. CDR3 in DNA: TGTGCCAGCAGTCGGACAGGTGGAAACACCATATATTTT.

The rearrangement links TRBV7-6 to TRBJ2-3; D might be TRBD1 (5 bases). This CDR3 region has 16 residues. Deletions cut 5 bases from V and 1 base from J, with 16 bases between. Germline V gives CDR1 SGHVS, CDR2 FNYEAQ. The CDR3 DNA is TGTGCCAGCAGCCCCCGTAAGGGGCGAGGCACAGATACGCAGTATTTT. This translates into CASSPRKGRGTDTQYF.

The chain couples TRBV5-1 to TRBJ2-3, with D tentatively TRBD1 or TRBD2 (6 bases each). Trimming left V 2 bases short and J 2 bases short, with 12 bases between. Per the germline V gene, CDR1 is SGHRS and CDR2 is YFSETQ. The CDR3 sequence is 15 residues long. The CDR3 sequence: CASSFAGHLTDTQYF. The DNA for the CDR3 is TGCGCCAGCAGCTTCGCGGGACACCTCACAGATACGCAGTATTTT.

This rearrangement joins TRBV11-3 to TRBJ2-1; D gene uncertain. Germline CDR1 reads SGHNT; CDR2 reads YENEEA. This CDR3 contains 15 residues. V lost 5 bases and J 2 bases, leaving 13 bases between the germline ends. The CDR3 DNA sequence: TGTGCCAGCAGCGATCAAGGGCAAACCTACAATGAGCAGTTCTTC. Its translation is CASSDQGQTYNEQFF.

This clone was seen repeatedly, ten times or more. The chain uses TRBV18 and TRBJ2-1; a weak D match, TRBD2 (5 bases). This CDR3 spans 17 amino acids. Deletions cut 1 base from V and 7 bases from J, with 20 bases between. Germline CDR1 KGHSH, CDR2 LQKENI. DNA for the CDR3: TGTGCCAGCTCACCACTTTCCGGTTCCCGTACGGGGAATGAGCAGTTCTTC. It codes for CASSPLSGSRTGNEQFF.

The chain links TRBV9 to TRBJ2-3; TRBD2 matches at 8 bases. With 0 bases clipped from V and 3 bases from J, the junction kept 0 bases outside the gene matches. The CDR3 contains 14 residues. Germline V gene data show CDR1 as SGDLS and CDR2 as YYNGEE. The CDR3 loop reads CASSVGGRTDTQYF. The CDR3 DNA reads TGTGCCAGCAGCGTAGGCGGGAGGACAGATACGCAGTATTTT.

This sequence joins TRBV5-1 and TRBJ2-2; 13 bases fit TRBD2. The V segment lost 1 base and the J segment 3 bases; nucleotides outside the gene matches: 3. The CDR3 is 17 amino acids. Germline-derived CDR1 and CDR2 are SGHRS and YFSETQ. CDR3 in DNA: TGCGCCAGCAGCTTGTGGACTAGCGGGAGCGACACCGGGGAGCTGTTTTTT. It is translated as CASSLWTSGSDTGELFF. The full variable domain, rest sourced from reference TRBV5-1 and TRBJ2-2, is KAGVTQTPRYLIKTRGQQVTLSCSPISGHRSVSWYQQTPGQGLQFLFEYFSETQRNKGNFPGRFSGRQFSNSRSEMNVSTLELGDSALYLCASSLWTSGSDTGELFFGEGSRLTVL.

The chain has TRBV13 and TRBJ2-1; TRBD1 matches 8 bases. Germline V gene data show CDR1 as PRHDT and CDR2 as FYEKMQ (reference sequence). Unmatched junction bases numbered 1, after V lost 5 bases and J lost 7 bases. There are 12 residues in the CDR3. CDR3 in amino acids: CASSRTGNEQFF. DNA of the CDR3: TGTGCCAGCAGCCGGACAGGGAATGAGCAGTTCTTC.

The J gene is TRBJ2-1, the V gene TRBV6-1; a weak D match, TRBD1 (5 bases). The V gene's germline CDR1 is MNHNS and CDR2 SASEGT. The CDR3 runs to 12 residues. V lost 1 base and J 14 bases, leaving 12 bases between the germline ends. The CDR3 DNA follows: TGTGCCAGCAGTGAAGGAACAGGAGTTAAGTTCTTC. Protein: CASSEGTGVKFF.

Worth noting for this clone: Other DNA sequences in the same sample also yield this CDR3. The rearrangement joins TRBV5-1 to TRBJ1-1; weak D call: TRBD1 (6 bases). In germline, CDR1 is SGHRS, CDR2 YFSETQ. Trimming removed 0 bases at V and 0 bases at J, with 6 bases between. The CDR3 is made up of 14 amino acids. The CDR3 spells CASSLGQVNTEAFF. Written as DNA, the CDR3 is TGCGCCAGCAGCTTGGGACAGGTGAACACTGAAGCTTTCTTT.

This chain links TRBV19 with TRBJ2-4, with TRBD1 matching over 12 bases. Unmatched junction bases numbered 18, after V lost 3 bases and J lost 0 bases. Germline-derived CDR1 and CDR2 are LNHDA and SQIVND (reference sequence). This CDR3 is built from 22 residues. CDR3 region: CASSIGTGGLAHSRIAKNIQYF. The CDR3 DNA sequence: TGTGCCAGTAGTATCGGGACAGGGGGCCTAGCCCACAGTCGGATAGCCAAAAACATTCAGTACTTC.

This chain links TRBV7-2 with TRBJ2-3, with 16 bases identical to TRBD2. The CDR3 spans 18 residues. Trimming took 4 bases from V and 6 from J; bases not matched to a gene: 10. Germline CDR1 and CDR2: SGHTA and FQGNSA. For the CDR3, the DNA is TGTGCCAGCAGCTCGCCGGGACTAGCGGGAGGGCCTCGCGATACGCAGTATTTT. It yields the protein CASSSPGLAGGPRDTQYF.

The chain combines TRBV19 with TRBJ2-2; D possibly corresponds to TRBD2 (6 bases). Germline loops: CDR1 LNHDA, CDR2 SQIVND (reference sequence). Trimming stripped 7 bases from V and 0 bases from J, with 12 bases between. The CDR3 has 15 amino acids. CDR3 protein: CASTGVNANTGELFF. For the CDR3, the DNA is TGTGCCAGTACGGGGGTAAACGCGAACACCGGGGAGCTGTTTTTT.

V gene TRBV15 combines with J gene TRBJ2-1; no firm D call. Germline lookup yields CDR1 LNHNV and CDR2 YYDKDF (reference sequence). CDR3 length: 16 amino acids. V lost 0 bases and J lost 4, with 13 bases in between. CDR3 nucleotide sequence: TGTGCCACCAGCAGAGAAAGGCCAGCTCGGTACAATGAGCAGTTCTTC. Protein: CATSRERPARYNEQFF.